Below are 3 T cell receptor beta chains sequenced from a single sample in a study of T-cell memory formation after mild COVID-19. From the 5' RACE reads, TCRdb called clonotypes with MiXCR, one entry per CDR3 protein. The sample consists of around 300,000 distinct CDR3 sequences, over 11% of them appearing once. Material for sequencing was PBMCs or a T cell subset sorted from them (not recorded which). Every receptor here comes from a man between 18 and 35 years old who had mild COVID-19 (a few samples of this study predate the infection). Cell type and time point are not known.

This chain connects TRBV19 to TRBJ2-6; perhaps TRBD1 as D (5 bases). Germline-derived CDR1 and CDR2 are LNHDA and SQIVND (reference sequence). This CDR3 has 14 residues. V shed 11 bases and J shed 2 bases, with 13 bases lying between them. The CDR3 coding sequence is TGTGCCTCGGGCCCCAGGGCTGGGGCCAACGTCCTGACTTTC. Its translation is CASGPRAGANVLTF.

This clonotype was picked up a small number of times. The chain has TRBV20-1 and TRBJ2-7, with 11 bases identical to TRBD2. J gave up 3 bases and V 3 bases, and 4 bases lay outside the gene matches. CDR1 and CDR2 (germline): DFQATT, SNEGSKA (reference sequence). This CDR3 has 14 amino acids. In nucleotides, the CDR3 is TGCAGTGCTAGGGGGACTAGCGGAAACTACGAGCAGTACTTC. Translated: CSARGTSGNYEQYF.

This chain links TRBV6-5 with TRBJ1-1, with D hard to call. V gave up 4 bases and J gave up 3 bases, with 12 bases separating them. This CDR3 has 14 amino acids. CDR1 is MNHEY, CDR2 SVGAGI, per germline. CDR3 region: CASSSTGGDTEAFF. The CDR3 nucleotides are TGTGCCAGCAGTTCAACGGGTGGTGACACTGAAGCTTTCTTT.